This T cell receptor beta chain was observed in a study of blood T cell repertoires in COVID-19. Resolution of symptoms, clearance, or two negative PCRs was present in recovered Cohort 3 donors. The data were produced by immunoSEQ multiplex PCR, yet TCRdb's version contains in-frame clones alone and is incomplete. Seen here are around 240,000 clones, approximately 85% observed once, and the top ten hold around 1.9%. This TCR derives from a woman aged 45-65 years who had recovered from COVID-19. The sequencing sample was made of PBMCs or T cells enriched from blood (not recorded which).

DNA of the CDR3: TGTGCCAGCAGTGTGCTACCTGGTCTCGCTGAAGCTTTCTTT. This codes for CASSVLPGLAEAFF. The chain is built from TRBV25-1 and TRBJ1-1; unclear D gene. Trimming stripped 4 bases from V and 6 bases from J, with 15 bases between. Germline V gene lookup returns CDR1 MGHDK and CDR2 SYGVNS. This CDR3 has 14 residues.